These 3 T cell receptor beta chains were all obtained from the same sample, sequenced in a study of blood T cell repertoires in COVID-19. Repertoires were generated with immunoSEQ multiplex PCR, while TCRdb's copy carries only in-frame clones and drops some. The sample has around 280,000 clones, approximately 83% seen once. Sequences were obtained from peripheral blood. All receptors come from a woman aged 30 to 39 who had recovered from COVID-19.

This clone has a handful of counts. The chain is built from TRBV2 and TRBJ1-1; the match to TRBD1 covers 7 bases. The CDR3 sequence is 14 residues long. The germline V gene has CDR1 SNHLY and CDR2 FYNNEI. V was pared by 6 bases and J by 1 base, with 5 bases of the junction left unmatched. This CDR3 reads CASRQTGKNTEAFF. Written as DNA, the CDR3 is TGTGCCAGCAGACAGACAGGGAAGAACACTGAAGCTTTCTTT.

This chain uses TRBV2 with TRBJ2-7, with D perhaps matching TRBD2 (6 bases). Germline lookup yields CDR1 SNHLY and CDR2 FYNNEI. This CDR3 comprises 15 residues. Trimming took off 3 bases at V and 4 bases at J, with 16 bases between the two ends. Here the CDR3 reads CASSDGGLQGYEQYF. CDR3 DNA: TGTGCCAGCAGTGACGGGGGTCTTCAAGGATACGAGCAGTACTTC.

V usage is TRBV5-4 and J usage is TRBJ2-5; possibly TRBD1 for D (6 bases). The germline gives CDR1 SGHNT, CDR2 YYREEE (reference sequence). The length of the CDR3 is 14 residues. The V and J ends lost 3 bases and 5 bases respectively, with 14 bases between them. CDR3: CASSSHTGSETQYF. The CDR3, as DNA: TGTGCCAGCAGCTCGCATACAGGGAGCGAGACCCAGTACTTC.